This TCR beta chain was sequenced during a study of blood T cell repertoires in COVID-19. This table comes from immunoSEQ multiplex PCR, and its TCRdb copy is limited to in-frame clones, with some not included. The sample has 85,000 to 95,000 clones; roughly 87% are singletons. Looked up from germline, CDR1 is MDHEN and CDR2 is SYDVKM. The V segment lost 3 bases and the J segment 12 bases; nucleotides outside the gene matches: 2. There are 14 residues in the CDR3. Material for sequencing was peripheral blood. This TCR came from a woman of 80 years or more with active COVID-19. The rearrangement joins TRBV28 to TRBJ2-1, with 16 bases matching TRBD2. CDR3 nucleotides: TGTGCCAGCAGTTTGGGACTAGCGGGAGGGGGGCAGTTCTTC. It translates to CASSLGLAGGGQFF.